One and the same sample provided the 13 T cell receptor beta chains below, sequenced in a study of T-cell memory formation after mild COVID-19. TCRdb used MiXCR to reprocess the 5' RACE reads, holding one entry per CDR3 protein. The data show 150,000 to 200,000 distinct CDR3 sequences, around a tenth seen once. Sequencing was done on a sample of PBMCs or a T cell subset sorted from them (not recorded which). The receptors stem from a young man who had mild COVID-19 (a few samples of this study predate the infection). Cell type and time point are not known.

This clonotype was counted a few times. The gene calls are TRBV5-1 and TRBJ1-2, with D unclear. With 1 base removed from V and 2 bases from J, the gap between germline ends came to 15 bases. The CDR3 has 16 residues. Per germline, CDR1 SGHRS and CDR2 YFSETQ. CDR3 sequence (DNA): TGCGCCAGCAGCTTGTTTGGAACCGGGTTGAACTATGGCTACACCTTC. Translating gives CASSLFGTGLNYGYTF.

The chain recombines TRBV9 with TRBJ2-3, with D possibly being TRBD1 or TRBD2 (6 bases each). The V and J ends lost 4 bases and 2 bases respectively, with 11 bases between them. CDR3 length: 14 residues. From germline, CDR1 is SGDLS and CDR2 YYNGEE. CDR3 protein: CASSRGRNTDTQYF. CDR3 DNA sequence: TGTGCCAGCAGCCGGGGGCGGAACACAGATACGCAGTATTTT.

This clonotype has just a few counts. The chain is built from TRBV27 and TRBJ2-7; TRBD1 agrees at 12 bases. Germline V lookup: CDR1 MNHEY, CDR2 SMNVEV (reference sequence). Losses at the gene ends were 3 bases for V and 10 bases for J; bases not matched to a gene: 4. CDR3 length: 13 residues. The CDR3 DNA reads TGTGCCAGCAGTTTGGGACAGGGGGCCGATCAGTACGTC. Residues: CASSLGQGADQYV.

This sequence joins TRBV24-1 and TRBJ2-1; D is perhaps TRBD1 (6 bases). Trimming removed 9 bases from V and 5 bases from J, with 13 bases in between. The CDR3 length is 13 residues. Per the germline V gene, CDR1 is KGHDR and CDR2 is SFDVKD. The CDR3 coding sequence is TGTGCCACCGGACAGAGATTAGACAATGAGCAGTTCTTC. It specifies CATGQRLDNEQFF.

This clonotype was counted a few times. The chain couples TRBV5-1 to TRBJ2-3, with D perhaps matching TRBD1 or TRBD2 (6 bases each). CDR1 SGHRS and CDR2 YFSETQ come from the germline V gene. V was clipped by 0 bases and J by 3 bases, with 14 bases between them. CDR3 size: 16 residues. For the CDR3, the DNA is TGCGCCAGCAGCTTGGTTCCGGGGGCGCGGACAGATACGCAGTATTTT. Translating gives CASSLVPGARTDTQYF.

This clonotype was seen only a few times. This chain joins TRBV11-3 and TRBJ2-3, with TRBD2 matching over 9 bases. Per germline, CDR1 SGHNT and CDR2 YENEEA. Germline trimming cut 1 base from V and 2 bases from J; bases unmatched to any gene: 7. CDR3 length: 17 amino acids. The CDR3 sequence: CASSLVLAGGVTDTQYF. The CDR3, as DNA: TGTGCCAGCAGCTTAGTACTAGCGGGCGGCGTCACAGATACGCAGTATTTT.

This clonotype occurred many times. The J gene is TRBJ2-1, the V gene TRBV7-6; 10 bases match TRBD2. Trimming cost V 5 bases and J 6 bases; bases outside gene matches: 7. CDR3 size: 15 residues. CDR1 SGHVS and CDR2 FNYEAQ come from the germline V gene. The CDR3 sequence is CASSQGLASTNEQFF. The CDR3 DNA reads as TGTGCCAGCAGCCAGGGACTAGCGAGTACCAATGAGCAGTTCTTC.

The chain couples TRBV20-1 to TRBJ2-1; D may correspond to TRBD1 or TRBD2 (6 bases each). Germline V gene sequence: CDR1 DFQATT, CDR2 SNEGSKA (reference sequence). This CDR3 spans 14 amino acids. Trimming removed 5 bases from V and 0 bases from J, with 11 bases in between. DNA of the CDR3: TGCAGTGCTGTAGCGGACAGCTCCTACAATGAGCAGTTCTTC. Translation: CSAVADSSYNEQFF.

This clonotype was seen just once. A much larger clone differs by one base, so this may be a read error. V usage is TRBV4-2 and J usage is TRBJ2-5; 7 bases line up with TRBD2. The CDR3 has 14 residues. With 4 bases clipped from V and 3 bases from J, the junction kept 5 bases outside the gene matches. Germline assignment: CDR1 LGHNA and CDR2 YNFKEQ. CDR3 protein: CASSPGTNEETQYF. CDR3 nucleotides: TGTGCCAGCAGCCCTGGGACTAACGAAGAGACCCAGTACTTC.

This sequence joins TRBV5-1 and TRBJ2-1, with D uncertain. Germline lookup yields CDR1 SGHRS and CDR2 YFSETQ. The V end was cut by 0 bases, the J end by 3 bases, with 13 bases between. The length of the CDR3 is 16 residues. In DNA, the CDR3 is TGCGCCAGCAGCTTGGGCGCTGCGTCTAGCTACAATGAGCAGTTCTTC. This translates into CASSLGAASSYNEQFF.

Many counts were recorded for this clonotype. V and J are TRBV7-2 and TRBJ2-5; possible D gene TRBD2, 7 bases. The V and J ends lost 3 bases and 4 bases respectively, with 12 bases between them. This CDR3 comprises 14 residues. Per the germline V gene, CDR1 is SGHTA and CDR2 is FQGNSA. The CDR3 region is CASSLGGGRETQYF. The CDR3, as DNA: TGTGCCAGCAGCTTGGGGGGGGGGCGAGAGACCCAGTACTTC.

This clonotype was seen a few times. The junction does not match germline at one end; this may be a read error. V usage is TRBV6-5 and J usage is TRBJ1-1, with D possibly being TRBD1 (5 bases). Germline CDR1 reads MNHEY; CDR2 reads SVGAGI. The CDR3 totals 13 residues. CDR3 region: CASSYVRGLQSVF. CDR3 in DNA: TGTGCCAGCAGTTACGTACGGGGACTGCAATCGGTCTTT.

This clonotype was detected only a few times. The chain joins TRBV20-1 to TRBJ2-3; D call uncertain. This CDR3 contains 11 residues. V was cut by 3 bases and J by 5 bases, with 6 bases left in between. The germline V gene has CDR1 DFQATT and CDR2 SNEGSKA (reference sequence). The CDR3 sequence is CSASGGDTQYF. The CDR3 DNA is TGCAGTGCTAGCGGTGGAGATACGCAGTATTTT.